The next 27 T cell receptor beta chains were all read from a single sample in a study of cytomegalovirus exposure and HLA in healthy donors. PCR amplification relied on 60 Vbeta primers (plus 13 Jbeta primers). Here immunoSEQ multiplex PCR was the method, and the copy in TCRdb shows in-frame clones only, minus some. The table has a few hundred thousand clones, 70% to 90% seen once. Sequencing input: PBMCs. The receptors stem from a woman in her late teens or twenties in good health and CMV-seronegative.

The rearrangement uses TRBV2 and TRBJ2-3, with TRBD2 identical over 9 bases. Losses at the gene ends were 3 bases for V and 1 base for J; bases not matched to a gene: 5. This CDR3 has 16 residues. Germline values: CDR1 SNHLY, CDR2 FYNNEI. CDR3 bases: TGTGCCAGCAGTGACTTGGAGCGGGGGGGCACAGATACGCAGTATTTT. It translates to CASSDLERGGTDTQYF.

The CDR3 here is CASSQDSRVYNSPLHF. The CDR3 nucleotides read TGCGCCAGCAGCCAAGATTCCAGGGTCTATAATTCACCCCTCCACTTT. This chain connects TRBV4-1 to TRBJ1-6; D possibly corresponds to TRBD1 (5 bases). Germline CDR1 MGHRA, CDR2 YSYEKL. Trimming cost V 0 bases and J 3 bases, with 9 bases left between them. This CDR3 region has 16 residues.

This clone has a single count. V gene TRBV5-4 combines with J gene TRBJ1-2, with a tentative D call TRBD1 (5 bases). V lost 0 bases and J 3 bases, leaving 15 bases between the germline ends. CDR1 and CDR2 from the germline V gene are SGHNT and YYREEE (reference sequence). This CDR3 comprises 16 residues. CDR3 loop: CASSLVAGVKDYGYTF. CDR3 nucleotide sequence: TGTGCCAGCAGCTTGGTCGCGGGGGTTAAGGACTATGGCTACACCTTC.

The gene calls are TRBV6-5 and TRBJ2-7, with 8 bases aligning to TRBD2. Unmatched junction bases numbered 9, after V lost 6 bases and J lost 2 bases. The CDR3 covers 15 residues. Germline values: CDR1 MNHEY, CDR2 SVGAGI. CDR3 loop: CASRPGSGGTYEQYF. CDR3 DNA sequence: TGTGCCAGCAGGCCTGGCAGCGGGGGAACCTACGAGCAGTACTTC.

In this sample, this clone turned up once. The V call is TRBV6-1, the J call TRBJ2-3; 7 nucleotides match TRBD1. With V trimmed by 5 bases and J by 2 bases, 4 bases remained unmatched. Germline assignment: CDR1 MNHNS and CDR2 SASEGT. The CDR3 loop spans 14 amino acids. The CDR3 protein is CASSWDRNTDTQYF. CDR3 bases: TGTGCCAGCAGTTGGGACAGAAACACAGATACGCAGTATTTT.

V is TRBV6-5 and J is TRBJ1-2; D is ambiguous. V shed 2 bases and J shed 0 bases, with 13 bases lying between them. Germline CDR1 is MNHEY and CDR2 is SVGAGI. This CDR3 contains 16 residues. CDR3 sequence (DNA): TGTGCCAGCAGTTACGCCGGGGTTGGAGCTAACTATGGCTACACCTTC. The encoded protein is CASSYAGVGANYGYTF.

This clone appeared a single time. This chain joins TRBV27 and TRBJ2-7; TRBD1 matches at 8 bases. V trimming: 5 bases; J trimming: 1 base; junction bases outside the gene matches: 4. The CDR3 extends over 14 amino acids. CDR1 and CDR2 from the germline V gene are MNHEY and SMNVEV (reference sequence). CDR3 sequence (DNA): TGTGCCAGCAGTCCTACAGGGGGGTCCTACGAGCAGTACTTC. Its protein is CASSPTGGSYEQYF.

CDR3 sequence (DNA): TGTGCCAGCAGCTTAGGACAGGGTGGAGCCTACGAGCAGTACTTC. It yields the protein CASSLGQGGAYEQYF. The V call is TRBV7-6, the J call TRBJ2-7; 7 bases are a match to TRBD1. Germline lookup yields CDR1 SGHVS and CDR2 FNYEAQ. The CDR3 extends over 15 amino acids. V lost 1 base and J lost 2; bases outside the gene matches: 5.

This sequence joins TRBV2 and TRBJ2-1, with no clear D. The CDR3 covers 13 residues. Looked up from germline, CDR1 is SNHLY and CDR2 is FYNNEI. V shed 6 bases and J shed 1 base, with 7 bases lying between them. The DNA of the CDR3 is TGTGCCAGCAGCGAGTGGTCCTACAATGAGCAGTTCTTC. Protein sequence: CASSEWSYNEQFF. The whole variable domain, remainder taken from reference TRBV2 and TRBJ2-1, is EPEVTQTPSHQVTQMGQEVILRCVPISNHLYFYWYRQILGQKVEFLVSFYNNEISEKSEIFDDQFSVERPDGSNFTLKIRSTKLEDSAMYFCASSEWSYNEQFFGPGTRLTVL.

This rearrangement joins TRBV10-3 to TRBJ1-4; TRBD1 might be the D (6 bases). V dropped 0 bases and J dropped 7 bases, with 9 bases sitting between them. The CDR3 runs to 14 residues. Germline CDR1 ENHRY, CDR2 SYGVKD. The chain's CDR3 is CAISESRGLEKLFF. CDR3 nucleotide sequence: TGTGCCATCAGTGAGTCGCGGGGGCTTGAAAAACTGTTTTTT.

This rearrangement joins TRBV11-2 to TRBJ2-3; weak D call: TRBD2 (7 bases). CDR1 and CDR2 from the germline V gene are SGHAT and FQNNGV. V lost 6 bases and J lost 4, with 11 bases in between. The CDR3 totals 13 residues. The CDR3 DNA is TGTGCCAGCAGTCCGGGGGGCCCAGATACGCAGTATTTT. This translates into CASSPGGPDTQYF.

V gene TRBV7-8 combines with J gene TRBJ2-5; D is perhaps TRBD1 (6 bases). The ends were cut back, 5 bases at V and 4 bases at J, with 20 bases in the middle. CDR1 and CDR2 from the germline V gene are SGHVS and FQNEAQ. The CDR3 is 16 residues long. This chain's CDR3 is CASSTGQFSKGETQYF. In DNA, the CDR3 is TGTGCCAGCAGCACCGGACAGTTTTCAAAGGGAGAGACCCAGTACTTC.

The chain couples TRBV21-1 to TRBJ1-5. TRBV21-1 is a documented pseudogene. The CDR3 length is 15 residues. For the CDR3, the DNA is TGTGCCAGCAGCAAAATGGAGGGATGCAATCAGCCCCAGCATTTT. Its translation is CASSKMEGCNQPQHF.

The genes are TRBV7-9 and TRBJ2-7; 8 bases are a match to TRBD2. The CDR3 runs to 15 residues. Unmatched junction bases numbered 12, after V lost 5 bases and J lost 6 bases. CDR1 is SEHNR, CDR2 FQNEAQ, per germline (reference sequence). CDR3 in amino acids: CASSPPDESGGEQYF. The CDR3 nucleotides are TGTGCCAGCAGCCCCCCCGACGAGAGCGGGGGCGAGCAGTACTTC.

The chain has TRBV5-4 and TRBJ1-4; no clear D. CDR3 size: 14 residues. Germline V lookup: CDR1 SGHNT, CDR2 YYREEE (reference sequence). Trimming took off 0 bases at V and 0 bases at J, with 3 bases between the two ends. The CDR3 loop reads CASSLVATNEKLFF. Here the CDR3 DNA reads TGTGCCAGCAGCTTGGTAGCAACTAATGAAAAACTGTTTTTT. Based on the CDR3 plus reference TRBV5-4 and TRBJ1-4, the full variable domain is ETGVTQSPTHLIKTRGQQVTLRCSSQSGHNTVSWYQQALGQGPQFIFQYYREEENGRGNFPPRFSGLQFPNYSSELNVNALELDDSALYLCASSLVATNEKLFFGSGTQLSVL.

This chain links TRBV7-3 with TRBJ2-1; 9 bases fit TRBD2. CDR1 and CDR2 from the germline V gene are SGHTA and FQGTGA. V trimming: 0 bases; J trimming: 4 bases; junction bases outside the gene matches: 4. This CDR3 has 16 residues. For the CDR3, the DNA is TGTGCCAGCAGCTTAACTGTAACTAGCGGGTACAATGAGCAGTTCTTC. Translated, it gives CASSLTVTSGYNEQFF. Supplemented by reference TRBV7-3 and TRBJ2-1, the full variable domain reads GAGVSQTPSNKVTEKGKYVELRCDPISGHTALYWYRQSLGQGPEFLIYFQGTGAADDSGLPNDRFFAVRPEGSVSTLKIQRTERGDSAVYLCASSLTVTSGYNEQFFGPGTRLTVL.

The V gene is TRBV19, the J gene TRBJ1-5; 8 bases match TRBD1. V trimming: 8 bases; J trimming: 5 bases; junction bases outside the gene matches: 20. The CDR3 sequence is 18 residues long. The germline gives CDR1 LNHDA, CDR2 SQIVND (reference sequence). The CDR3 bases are TGTGCCAGTGCCTTGACAGGGGTTTCCCCACTCCTTTATCAGCCCCAGCATTTT. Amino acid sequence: CASALTGVSPLLYQPQHF. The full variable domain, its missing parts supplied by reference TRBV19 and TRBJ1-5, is DGGITQSPKYLFRKEGQNVTLSCEQNLNHDAMYWYRQDPGQGLRLIYYSQIVNDFQKGDIAEGYSVSREKKESFPLTVTSAQKNPTAFYLCASALTGVSPLLYQPQHFGDGTRLSIL.

CDR3 loop: CAISEPPVDTQYF. In DNA, the CDR3 is TGTGCCATCAGTGAGCCACCGGTAGATACGCAGTATTTT. The V and J genes are TRBV10-3 and TRBJ2-3; D remains ambiguous. V was shortened by 2 bases and J by 5 bases, with 8 bases between the two germline ends. CDR3 length: 13 residues. CDR1 is ENHRY and CDR2 is SYGVKD in the germline V gene.

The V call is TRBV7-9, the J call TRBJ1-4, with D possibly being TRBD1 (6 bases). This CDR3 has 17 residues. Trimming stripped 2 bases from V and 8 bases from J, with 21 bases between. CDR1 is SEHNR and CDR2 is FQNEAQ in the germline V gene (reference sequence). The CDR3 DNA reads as TGTGCCAGCAGCTTACGACCTCCAGGGGACGGCCCCGAAAAACTGTTTTTT. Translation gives CASSLRPPGDGPEKLFF.

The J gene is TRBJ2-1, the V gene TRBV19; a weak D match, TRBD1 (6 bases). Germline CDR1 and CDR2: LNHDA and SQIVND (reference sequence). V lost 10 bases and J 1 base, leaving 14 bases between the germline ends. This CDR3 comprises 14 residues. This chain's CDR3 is CATARQASYNEQFF. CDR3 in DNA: TGTGCCACCGCAAGACAGGCGTCCTACAATGAGCAGTTCTTC.

The CDR3 region has the DNA TGTGCCAGCAGTTACGGGACAGCCAGCTCCTACGAGCAGTACTTC. Encoded protein: CASSYGTASSYEQYF. V gene TRBV6-6 combines with J gene TRBJ2-7; 7 nucleotides agree with TRBD1. Germline V gene data show CDR1 as MNHNY and CDR2 as SVGAGI (reference sequence). This CDR3 spans 15 amino acids. The junction had 4 bases not matched to a gene; V was cut back by 2 bases and J by 0 bases.

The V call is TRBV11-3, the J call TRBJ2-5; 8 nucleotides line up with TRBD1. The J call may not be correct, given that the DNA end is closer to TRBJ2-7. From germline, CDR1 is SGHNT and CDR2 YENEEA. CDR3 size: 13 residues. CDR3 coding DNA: TGTGCCAGCAGCCAACAGGGGGCCTACGAGCAGTACTTC. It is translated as CASSQQGAYEQYF.

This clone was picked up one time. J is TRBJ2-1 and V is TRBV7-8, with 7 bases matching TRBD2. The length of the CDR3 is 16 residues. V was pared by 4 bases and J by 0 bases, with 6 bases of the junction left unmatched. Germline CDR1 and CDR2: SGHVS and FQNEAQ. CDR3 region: CASSSRERGSYNEQFF. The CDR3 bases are TGTGCCAGCAGCTCACGAGAGCGGGGCTCCTACAATGAGCAGTTCTTC.

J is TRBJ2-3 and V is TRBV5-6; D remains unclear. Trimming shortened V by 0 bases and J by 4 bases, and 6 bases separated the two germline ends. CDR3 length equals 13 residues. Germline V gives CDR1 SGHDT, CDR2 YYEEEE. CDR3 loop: CASSLGRPDTQYF. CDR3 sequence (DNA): TGTGCCAGCAGCTTGGGGCGGCCAGATACGCAGTATTTT.

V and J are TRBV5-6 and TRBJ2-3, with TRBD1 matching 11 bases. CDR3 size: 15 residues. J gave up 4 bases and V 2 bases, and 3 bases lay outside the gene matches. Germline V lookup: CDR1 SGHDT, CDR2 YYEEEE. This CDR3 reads CASSFWTGGADTQYF. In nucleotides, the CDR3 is TGTGCCAGCAGCTTTTGGACAGGGGGCGCAGATACGCAGTATTTT.

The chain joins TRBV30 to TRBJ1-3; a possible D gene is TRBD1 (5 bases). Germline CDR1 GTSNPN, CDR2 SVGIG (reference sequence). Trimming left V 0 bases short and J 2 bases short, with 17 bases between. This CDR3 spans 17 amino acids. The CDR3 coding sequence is TGTGCCTGGAGTGTACTAGTATTGGGGGGTGCTGGAAACACCATATATTTT. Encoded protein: CAWSVLVLGGAGNTIYF. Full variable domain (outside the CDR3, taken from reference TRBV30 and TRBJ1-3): SQTIHQWPATLVQPVGSPLSLECTVEGTSNPNLYWYRQAAGRGLQLLFYSVGIGQISSEVPQNLSASRPQDRQFILSSKKLLLSDSGFYLCAWSVLVLGGAGNTIYFGEGSWLTVV.

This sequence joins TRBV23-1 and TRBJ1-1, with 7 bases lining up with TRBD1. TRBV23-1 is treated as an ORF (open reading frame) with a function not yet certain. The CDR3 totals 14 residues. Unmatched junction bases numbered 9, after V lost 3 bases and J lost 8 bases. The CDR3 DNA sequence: TGCGCCAGCAGTCACCCTAGGGACAGCGAAGAAGCTTTCTTT. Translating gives CASSHPRDSEEAFF.